The 16 T cell receptor beta chains listed next were all sequenced from one sample in a study of spatial heterogeneity in lung cancer. Each CDR3 protein gets one entry after TCRdb re-called the 5' RACE reads with MiXCR. The sample carries approximately 2,200 distinct CDR3 sequences, roughly 12% recorded once. Noted time point: sample taken at primary tumor resection. Whole RNA came from tumor, nontumor lung or frozen PBMC and was sequenced without being sorted. Source: normal lung tissue next to the tumor, taken at surgery. The receptors come from a male donor with early-stage non-small cell lung cancer.

This clonotype rates as medium-sized (0.01 to 0.1%). This beta chain came through as a stray read in a library set up for alpha chains, and its size says little. V usage is TRBV4-2 and J usage is TRBJ2-7; 13 nucleotides match TRBD2. Germline assignment: CDR1 LGHNA and CDR2 YNFKEQ. This CDR3 spans 15 amino acids. V was clipped by 6 bases and J by 5 bases; unmatched bases: 7. The CDR3 reads CASSSEGLAGNEQYF. CDR3 bases: TGTGCCAGCAGTTCTGAGGGACTAGCGGGAAACGAGCAGTACTTC.

This clonotype showed up just a few times. The library was built for alpha chains, so this beta chain is an off-target read and its size means little. V is TRBV3-1 and J is TRBJ2-7; D is unclear. Trimming removed 0 bases from V and 0 bases from J, with 6 bases in between. The CDR3 contains 14 residues. Looked up from germline, CDR1 is LGHDT and CDR2 is YNNKEL (reference sequence). DNA for the CDR3: TGTGCCAGCAGCCAAGAGGGTAGCTCCTACGAGCAGTACTTC. This codes for CASSQEGSSYEQYF.

This clonotype showed up many times. This beta chain turned up in a library designed for alpha chains; as an off-target read, its abundance says little. The chain recombines TRBV28 with TRBJ2-1, with 7 bases identical to TRBD1. The CDR3 length is 14 residues. The V segment lost 2 bases and the J segment 3 bases; nucleotides outside the gene matches: 1. The germline V gene encodes CDR1 MDHEN and CDR2 SYDVKM. The CDR3 DNA reads as TGTGCCAGCAGTTTAGACAGGGACTACAATGAGCAGTTCTTC. This codes for CASSLDRDYNEQFF.

For this clonotype: The size of this beta chain means little, since it is a stray read in a library made for alpha chains. The chain combines TRBV7-9 with TRBJ1-1; D not certain. Trimming shortened V by 5 bases and J by 1 base, and 8 bases separated the two germline ends. Germline V CDR1 and CDR2: SEHNR, FQNEAQ (reference sequence). The CDR3 consists of 13 residues. CDR3 nucleotides: TGTGCCAGCAGCCCGCCGCAGAACACTGAAGCTTTCTTT. This sequence encodes CASSPPQNTEAFF.

Judged by abundance, this clonotype is medium-sized. This beta chain is off target for a library built for alpha chains, so its abundance means little. The chain has TRBV10-3 and TRBJ2-1; D gene uncertain. The CDR3 loop spans 11 amino acids. The V gene's germline CDR1 is ENHRY and CDR2 SYGVKD. The V end was cut by 2 bases, the J end by 8 bases, with 4 bases between. This chain's CDR3 is CAISEGYEQFF. CDR3 DNA sequence: TGTGCCATCAGTGAGGGCTATGAGCAGTTCTTC.

Judged by abundance, this clonotype is medium-sized (0.01 to 0.1%). This beta chain lies outside the target of a library built for alpha chains; its clone size means little. This chain joins TRBV28 and TRBJ2-3, with 12 bases aligning to TRBD2. Per the germline V gene, CDR1 is MDHEN and CDR2 is SYDVKM. This CDR3 region has 17 residues. Trimming cost V 4 bases and J 0 bases; bases outside gene matches: 5. CDR3 in DNA: TGTGCCAGCAGTTCGGGACTAGCGGGCCTGAGCACAGATACGCAGTATTTT. This translates into CASSSGLAGLSTDTQYF.

This clonotype qualifies as medium-sized. The library was designed around alpha chains, so this beta chain is a stray read whose abundance carries little weight. The chain couples TRBV19 to TRBJ2-7; perhaps TRBD2 as D (5 bases). The CDR3 runs to 14 residues. Looked up from germline, CDR1 is LNHDA and CDR2 is SQIVND (reference sequence). With 3 bases removed from V and 2 bases from J, the gap between germline ends came to 11 bases. The CDR3 region is CASSIDGVTYEQYF. In nucleotides, the CDR3 is TGTGCCAGTAGTATTGACGGGGTAACCTACGAGCAGTACTTC.

In its sample, this clonotype is medium-sized. The library was designed around alpha chains, so this beta chain is a stray read whose abundance carries little weight. This chain links TRBV5-6 with TRBJ1-5; D perhaps matches TRBD1 (5 bases). Germline assignment: CDR1 SGHDT and CDR2 YYEEEE. Trimming took off 5 bases at V and 7 bases at J, with 16 bases between the two ends. The CDR3 has 14 amino acids. The CDR3 reads CASSGTGSKQPQHF. The CDR3 nucleotides read TGTGCCAGCAGTGGGACTGGTTCCAAACAGCCCCAGCATTTT.

In this sample, this clonotype is medium-sized (0.01 to 0.1%). Because this beta chain is a stray read in a library intended to capture alpha chains, its abundance should not be given much weight. The chain combines TRBV28 with TRBJ2-5; D uncertain. Germline loops: CDR1 MDHEN, CDR2 SYDVKM. V dropped 3 bases and J dropped 2 bases, with 10 bases sitting between them. This CDR3 contains 14 residues. CDR3 residues: CASSLGRLQETQYF. Here the CDR3 DNA reads TGTGCCAGCAGTTTGGGCAGATTACAAGAGACCCAGTACTTC.

Judged by abundance, this clonotype is medium-sized (0.01 to 0.1%). The library was built for alpha chains, so this beta chain is an off-target read and its size means little. The genes are TRBV5-1 and TRBJ1-5; no firm D call. With 4 bases removed from V and 0 bases from J, the gap between germline ends came to 11 bases. CDR3 length equals 15 residues. Germline CDR1 is SGHRS and CDR2 is YFSETQ. The CDR3 is CASSPDGNSNQPQHF. The CDR3 bases are TGCGCCAGCAGCCCGGACGGCAATAGCAATCAGCCCCAGCATTTT.

Notes on this clonotype: This beta chain slipped into a library made for alpha chains as a stray read, so its size is not meaningful. CDR3 loop: CASSLGGAQETQYF. Written as DNA, the CDR3 is TGTGCCAGCAGCTTAGGGGGGGCTCAAGAGACCCAGTACTTC. The genes are TRBV7-2 and TRBJ2-5; D could derive from TRBD1 or TRBD2 (6 bases each). This CDR3 has 14 residues. Germline V CDR1 and CDR2: SGHTA, FQGNSA. V shed 1 base and J shed 2 bases, with 8 bases lying between them.

Concerning this clonotype: This beta chain slipped into a library made for alpha chains as a stray read, so its size is not meaningful. The gene calls are TRBV3-1 and TRBJ2-7, with TRBD1 matching over 8 bases. The CDR3 consists of 15 residues. CDR1 is LGHDT, CDR2 YNNKEL, per germline (reference sequence). Trimming at V came to 4 bases and at J to 3 bases, leaving 8 bases not matched to a gene. The CDR3 DNA sequence: TGTGCCAGCAGCCTCAGGACAGGGCTTCGCTACGAGCAGTACTTC. It specifies CASSLRTGLRYEQYF.

This clonotype was detected many times. In a library made to pick up alpha chains, this beta chain is a stray read with a size that means little. The CDR3 sequence is CSAPPTGGYNEQFF. In DNA, the CDR3 is TGCAGTGCGCCCCCGACAGGGGGCTACAATGAGCAGTTCTTC. The chain employs TRBV20-1 and TRBJ2-1, with 9 bases lining up with TRBD1. Germline CDR1 and CDR2: DFQATT and SNEGSKA (reference sequence). This CDR3 has 14 residues. V gave up 6 bases and J gave up 3 bases; unmatched junction bases: 6.

This clonotype is large by share. Because the library targeted alpha chains, this beta chain is an off-target read whose size means little. The chain carries TRBV28 and TRBJ2-3; D possibly matches TRBD1 or TRBD2 (5 bases each). Per the germline V gene, CDR1 is MDHEN and CDR2 is SYDVKM. The V gene lost 5 bases and the J gene lost 14 bases, with 26 bases spanning the gap. CDR3 length equals 15 residues. CDR3 bases: TGTGCCAGCAGTCTTGGGGGAGTAGGCGAACGTCACCCGTATTTT. It translates to CASSLGGVGERHPYF.

By frequency in the sample, this clonotype is large. Being off target in a library aimed at alpha chains, this beta chain has a size of little meaning. The V gene is TRBV20-1, the J gene TRBJ2-1; 11 bases agree with TRBD1. Per the germline V gene, CDR1 is DFQATT and CDR2 is SNEGSKA (reference sequence). The ends lost 5 bases at V and 3 bases at J; junction bases unmatched: 9. The CDR3 covers 16 residues. This CDR3 is CSAPRTGGSDYNEQFF. The CDR3, as DNA: TGCAGTGCTCCGAGGACAGGGGGCAGTGACTACAATGAGCAGTTCTTC.

This clonotype is termed medium-sized (0.01 to 0.1%). This beta chain lies outside the target of a library built for alpha chains; its clone size means little. The chain uses TRBV7-2 and TRBJ1-1; the D is unclear. The CDR3 consists of 14 residues. V gave up 3 bases and J gave up 0 bases, with 8 bases separating them. The germline V gene encodes CDR1 SGHTA and CDR2 FQGNSA. CDR3 bases: TGTGCCAGCAGCTTTGGACGGTTGAACACTGAAGCTTTCTTT. Encoded protein: CASSFGRLNTEAFF.